The rows below give T cell receptor beta chains drawn from one sample of a study of CD8+CD57+ T cells in acquired aplastic anemia. TCRdb independently ran MiXCR on the reads; one entry per CDR3 protein. The table lists approximately 180,000 distinct CDR3 sequences, 50% to 65% of them singletons. Sample: sorted CD4+, CD8+, or CD8+CD57+ T cells (not recorded which) from PBMCs. The receptors were gathered from a human donor with aplastic anemia. CDR3s include the opening cysteine and the closing phenylalanine or tryptophan. The order of the fields is V gene, D gene, J gene, clone size, CDR3 DNA, CDR3 protein. A D gene is named only where the DNA matches it firmly. Only some rows state a clone size, as once, few, many or a class for expanded clones.

TRBV24-1	TRBD1	TRBJ2-1	-	TGTGCCACCAGTGGACAGGGTTTAGGTGAGCAGTTCTTC	CATSGQGLGEQFF
TRBV2	TRBD2	TRBJ2-7	-	TGTGCCAGCAGCCCCCGTCGGGAGGGGCTCTCCTACGAGCAGTACTTC	CASSPRREGLSYEQYF
TRBV7-8	TRBD2	TRBJ2-7	few	TGTGCCAGCAGGCGGACTAGCGGGCCCTACGAGCAGTACTTC	CASRRTSGPYEQYF
TRBV5-1	-	TRBJ1-6	many	TGCGCCAGCAATGCACGAAGCTCCTATAATTCACCCCTCCACTTT	CASNARSSYNSPLHF
TRBV12-3/TRBV12-4	-	TRBJ1-4	-	TGTGCCAGCAGTTTAGCGGGGGGAACTAATGGAAAGCTGTTTTTT	CASSLAGGTNGKLFF
TRBV13	-	TRBJ2-1	many	TGTGCCAGCAGCACTTCACAGGAGGGATCCTACAATGAGCAGTTCTTC	CASSTSQEGSYNEQFF
TRBV12-3/TRBV12-4	-	TRBJ1-2	many	TGTGCCAGCAAGCAGAGGGGTGGAATGGGAGGCTACACCTTC	CASKQRGGMGGYTF
TRBV19	TRBD1	TRBJ2-5	-	TGTGCCAGTAGTAAACAGGGGTGGCAAGAGACCCAGTACTTC	CASSKQGWQETQYF
TRBV20-1	-	TRBJ1-4	-	TGCAGTGCTAGAGATAACAGGGTGACCGAAAAACTGTTTTTT	CSARDNRVTEKLFF
TRBV5-5	-	TRBJ2-7	-	TGTGCCAGCAGCCCTGGCATGACCTACGAGCAGTACTTC	CASSPGMTYEQYF
TRBV20-1	-	TRBJ2-1	-	TGCAGTGCTAGAGAGGGGCGGGAGCAGTTCTTC	CSAREGREQFF
TRBV7-9	-	TRBJ2-3	many	TGTGCCAGCAGCCTCCAAGTTTCGAGAGATACGCAGTATTTT	CASSLQVSRDTQYF